This T cell receptor (beta chain) is from a study of CD8 T cells in Susac syndrome. Germline loops: CDR1 SQVTM, CDR2 ANQGSEA. This CDR3 is built from 15 residues. After removal of 4 bases from V and 1 base from J, the junction contained 7 bases not matched to a gene. After extraction with the RNeasy kit, about 0.5 to 1 ug of the RNA was reverse transcribed using random hexamers. TCRdb recomputed calls from the immunoSEQ multiplex PCR reads with MiXCR, one row per CDR3 protein. The table records about 140,000 distinct CDR3 sequences, about 95% of them present only once. This clonotype was sampled from a human donor with multiple sclerosis. J is TRBJ2-3 and V is TRBV29-1, with 8 bases fitting TRBD1. Sequencing input: CD4+ T cells from PBMCs. The CDR3 is CSVGVQGVRTDTQYF. CDR3 sequence (DNA): TGCAGCGTTGGAGTACAGGGGGTCCGCACAGATACGCAGTATTTT.